The 11 T cell receptor beta chains below were found in one sample sequenced in a study of T cell responses to AZD1222 COVID-19 vaccine. Assay: immunoSEQ multiplex PCR; the TCRdb copy retains only in-frame clones and omits some. The repertoire includes around 84,000 clones, roughly nine tenths of them detected once, and approximately 30% sits in the top ten. This material consisted of peripheral blood, taken on day 0 of AZD1222 vaccination. The source of these receptors is an adult in good health.

The V call is TRBV7-3, the J call TRBJ2-3; 9 bases match TRBD2. Germline CDR1 reads SGHTA; CDR2 reads FQGTGA. The CDR3 spans 15 residues. V was clipped by 2 bases and J by 6 bases; unmatched bases: 6. The CDR3 coding sequence is TGTGCCAGCAGCTTAGCGGGAGGGCCATGGGATACGCAGTATTTT. This translates into CASSLAGGPWDTQYF.

This chain joins TRBV11-2 and TRBJ2-2; TRBD1 matches at 7 bases. Germline-derived CDR1 and CDR2 are SGHAT and FQNNGV. V was pared by 5 bases and J by 8 bases, with 8 bases of the junction left unmatched. The CDR3 contains 14 residues. CDR3 residues: CASSVDRQRGELFF. In DNA form, the CDR3 reads TGTGCCAGCAGCGTGGACAGGCAGCGAGGGGAGCTGTTTTTT.

The V gene is TRBV16, the J gene TRBJ1-2; the D gene is possibly TRBD1 (5 bases). The CDR3 has 15 residues. The V and J ends lost 1 base and 1 base respectively, with 10 bases between them. Germline CDR1 reads KGHSY; CDR2 reads FQNENV. The CDR3 DNA sequence: TGTGCCAGCAGCCAATATCTGACAGTTAACTATGGCTACACCTTC. Translation: CASSQYLTVNYGYTF. Looking up the rest from reference TRBV16 and TRBJ1-2 gives the full variable domain: GEEVAQTPKHLVRGEGQKAKLYCAPIKGHSYVFWYQQVLKNEFKFLISFQNENVFDETGMPKERFSAKCLPNSPCSLEIQATKLEDSAVYFCASSQYLTVNYGYTFGSGTRLTVV.

J is TRBJ2-3 and V is TRBV7-8, with D uncertain. The CDR3 sequence is 13 residues long. Germline V gene sequence: CDR1 SGHVS, CDR2 FQNEAQ. Trimming took off 5 bases at V and 4 bases at J, with 10 bases between the two ends. The CDR3 DNA is TGTGCCAGCAGCCGCCTAAGGGCAGATACGCAGTATTTT. This translates into CASSRLRADTQYF.

The CDR3 bases are TGTGCCAGCAGCGATACAGGTAGAAATGAGCAGTTCTTC. Protein sequence: CASSDTGRNEQFF. This sequence joins TRBV3-1 (or the pseudogene TRBV3-2) and TRBJ2-1; a weak D match, TRBD1 (5 bases). V lost 5 bases and J 7 bases, leaving 12 bases between the germline ends. The CDR3 length is 13 residues. Germline V CDR1 and CDR2: LGHDT, YNNKEL (reference sequence).

The V gene is TRBV28, the J gene TRBJ2-3; D tentatively reads TRBD1 or TRBD2 (5 bases each). Between the trimmed V and J ends, which lost 5 bases and 3 bases, there was a span of 18 bases. Per the germline V gene, CDR1 is MDHEN and CDR2 is SYDVKM. The CDR3 spans 16 residues. This CDR3 is CASSPPRQGATDTQYF. In DNA form, the CDR3 reads TGTGCCAGCAGTCCCCCCCGGCAGGGAGCAACAGATACGCAGTATTTT.

This clone was counted once. As DNA, the CDR3 is TGTGCCAGCACAGTTGTCGACCAAGAGACCCAGTACTTC. Its protein is CASTVVDQETQYF. The chain uses TRBV11-1 and TRBJ2-5; D is uncertain. Germline loops: CDR1 SGHAT, CDR2 FQDESV (reference sequence). The CDR3 spans 13 residues. V lost 7 bases, J lost 0 bases, and 9 bases lay in between.

This rearrangement joins TRBV12-3 or TRBV12-4 to TRBJ2-5, with unresolved D. The V and J ends lost 2 bases and 5 bases respectively, with 3 bases between them. This CDR3 region has 11 residues. CDR3 in DNA: TGTGCCAGCAGTTTAATGGAGACCCAGTACTTC. Its translation: CASSLMETQYF.

J is TRBJ2-7 and V is TRBV19, with 8 bases identical to TRBD2. This CDR3 region has 15 residues. The V segment lost 5 bases and the J segment 3 bases; nucleotides outside the gene matches: 9. CDR1 LNHDA and CDR2 SQIVND come from the germline V gene (reference sequence). The CDR3, as DNA: TGTGCCAGTAGTCTCCGAGCGGGAGAGAGCTACGAGCAGTACTTC. It yields the protein CASSLRAGESYEQYF.

The chain has TRBV7-6 and TRBJ2-7; TRBD2 aligns across 10 bases. After removal of 4 bases from V and 4 bases from J, the junction contained 7 bases not matched to a gene. This CDR3 comprises 15 residues. The germline CDR1 and CDR2 sequences are SGHVS and FNYEAQ. The chain's CDR3 is CASSSQAGGPYEQYF. The CDR3 nucleotides read TGTGCCAGCAGCTCCCAAGCGGGAGGGCCTTACGAGCAGTACTTC.

The chain couples TRBV15 to TRBJ2-3, with 8 bases matching TRBD1. This CDR3 region has 13 residues. Looked up from germline, CDR1 is LNHNV and CDR2 is YYDKDF (reference sequence). Trimming took 10 bases from V and 3 from J; bases not matched to a gene: 6. DNA of the CDR3: TGTGCCAGCTCAGGGGGCGCGACAGATACGCAGTATTTT. Amino acids: CASSGGATDTQYF.